The TCR beta chain described here comes from a study of T cell repertoires in cytomegalovirus infection. Overall study context: It was the public TCR beta signatures that indicated both CMV infection and matching HLA type. Study results and limitations: Cumulative frequency of public TCR beta families picked out carriers of CMV plus the relevant HLA.

CDR1 SEHNR and CDR2 FQNEAQ come from the germline V gene (reference sequence). The CDR3 has 16 amino acids. V lost 5 bases, J lost 0 bases, and 17 bases lay in between. Concerning this clonotype itself: Its antigen remains unknown.

TCRdb reanalysed the reads using MiXCR and keeps one entry per CDR3 protein. The table includes fewer than 550,000 distinct CDR3 sequences, 15% to 20% detected once. Source material: CD8+ T cells from PBMCs. This sequence joins TRBV7-9 and TRBJ2-7; tentative D call: TRBD2 (6 bases). This receptor was taken from a human donor in good health (CMV status not recorded). Some clones in this sample may be carry-over from other donors' samples. In nucleotides, the CDR3 is TGTGCCAGCAGCCCCTACGGAGGGGACTTCTCCTACGAGCAGTACTTC. This translates into CASSPYGGDFSYEQYF.